Shown below are 10 T cell receptor beta chains from a single sample sequenced in a study of CD8 T cells in Susac syndrome. Reverse transcription of roughly 0.45 to 1 ug RNA used random hexamers. TCRdb reprocessed the immunoSEQ multiplex PCR reads with MiXCR, giving one entry per CDR3 protein. The sample lists about 240,000 distinct CDR3 sequences, almost 97% occurring once. The sequenced sample consisted of CD4+ T cells from PBMCs. Receptor source: a human donor with Susac syndrome.

This clonotype is a singleton in its sample. This sequence joins TRBV29-1 and TRBJ1-4; D is unresolved. Germline assignment: CDR1 SQVTM and CDR2 ANQGSEA. The germline V and J ends were trimmed by 5 bases and 8 bases, with 12 bases remaining between them. This CDR3 comprises 12 residues. CDR3 region: CSVQRPPEKLFF. For the CDR3, the DNA is TGCAGCGTTCAAAGACCCCCAGAAAAACTGTTTTTT.

The rearrangement joins TRBV20-1 to TRBJ2-1, with 8 bases fitting TRBD2. Germline CDR1 DFQATT, CDR2 SNEGSKA (reference sequence). V shed 6 bases and J 11 bases; nucleotides not matched to a gene: 9. The CDR3 contains 12 residues. CDR3 DNA sequence: TGCAGTGCCGAATCAACTAGCGGAAAGCAGTTCTTC. Its protein is CSAESTSGKQFF.

The genes are TRBV5-1 and TRBJ2-3; 9 nucleotides align to TRBD1. J lost 4 bases, V lost 0 bases, and 6 bases had no gene match. The CDR3 covers 16 residues. Germline V gene lookup returns CDR1 SGHRS and CDR2 YFSETQ. The DNA of the CDR3 is TGCGCCAGCAGCTTGGAGGGACAGGGAGGAGCAGATACGCAGTATTTT. It yields the protein CASSLEGQGGADTQYF. Full variable domain (rest looked up from reference TRBV5-1 and TRBJ2-3): KAGVTQTPRYLIKTRGQQVTLSCSPISGHRSVSWYQQTPGQGLQFLFEYFSETQRNKGNFPGRFSGRQFSNSRSEMNVSTLELGDSALYLCASSLEGQGGADTQYFGPGTRLTVL.

The V call is TRBV23-1, the J call TRBJ1-2; unclear D gene. TRBV23-1 is an ORF, with its function uncertain. The V end was cut by 1 base, the J end by 7 bases, with 16 bases between. The CDR3 extends over 15 amino acids. The CDR3 here is CASSQLSGYSSGYTF. The CDR3 DNA reads TGCGCCAGCAGTCAATTGTCGGGGTACTCCTCTGGCTACACCTTC.

This rearrangement joins TRBV12-3 or TRBV12-4 to TRBJ1-3; the D is unclear. This CDR3 is 14 amino acids long. V lost 2 bases to trimming and J lost 4 bases, with 9 bases between them. CDR3 loop: CASSLRSIGNTIYF. The CDR3 DNA follows: TGTGCCAGCAGTTTACGGTCAATCGGAAACACCATATATTTT.

This rearrangement joins TRBV5-1 to TRBJ2-1; 8 nucleotides align to TRBD2. The CDR3 runs to 15 residues. Trimming cost V 0 bases and J 5 bases; bases outside gene matches: 4. Germline CDR1 SGHRS, CDR2 YFSETQ. As DNA, the CDR3 is TGCGCCAGCAGCTTGGTTCTAGCGGGTAACAATGAGCAGTTCTTC. Translation gives CASSLVLAGNNEQFF.

The chain combines TRBV20-1 with TRBJ2-5; perhaps TRBD2 as D (5 bases). Per the germline V gene, CDR1 is DFQATT and CDR2 is SNEGSKA (reference sequence). The CDR3 extends over 14 amino acids. The germline V and J ends were trimmed by 4 bases and 2 bases, with 14 bases remaining between them. In DNA form, the CDR3 reads TGCAGTGCTAAGATCCCACTAGGACAAGAGACCCAGTACTTC. The encoded protein is CSAKIPLGQETQYF.

The chain carries TRBV7-9 and TRBJ1-2, with 9 bases aligning to TRBD1. This CDR3 region has 16 residues. CDR1 and CDR2 from the germline V gene are SEHNR and FQNEAQ (reference sequence). The V and J ends lost 3 bases and 4 bases, in that order; junction bases with no gene match: 9. Written as DNA, the CDR3 is TGTGCCAGCAGCTTCGCGGGACAGGGACCTTTCTATGGCTACACCTTC. It codes for CASSFAGQGPFYGYTF.

V is TRBV5-1 and J is TRBJ2-1; 16 nucleotides align to TRBD2. In germline, CDR1 is SGHRS, CDR2 YFSETQ. After removal of 3 bases from V and 6 bases from J, the junction contained 3 bases not matched to a gene. CDR3 size: 16 residues. In DNA form, the CDR3 reads TGCGCCAGCAGCTGGGGACTAGCGGGAGGGGGCAATGAGCAGTTCTTC. It translates to CASSWGLAGGGNEQFF.

The CDR3 region is CASSQDGLNQPQHF. The CDR3 bases are TGTGCCAGCAGCCAAGATGGGCTGAATCAGCCCCAGCATTTT. The chain is built from TRBV4-2 and TRBJ1-5; no clear D gene. V was clipped by 0 bases and J by 4 bases, with 7 bases between them. CDR1 is LGHNA, CDR2 YNFKEQ, per germline. This CDR3 has 14 amino acids.